The sequence of this T cell receptor (beta chain) was determined in a study of CD8+CD57+ T cells in acquired aplastic anemia. At the level of the study: The study obtained an average of around 2.9 ug of DNA from sorted CD4+ and CD8+ cells.

With 1 base removed from V and 3 bases from J, the gap between germline ends came to 10 bases. Germline CDR1 and CDR2: SGHRS and YFSETQ. This CDR3 spans 14 amino acids. The sample holds many counts of this clonotype. TCR beta VDJ and CDR3 profiling used genomic DNA as template. In TCRdb, the reads were re-called with MiXCR into one record per CDR3 protein. Of about 180,000 distinct CDR3 sequences listed, about 60% are singletons. Selection for sequencing was limited to patients who had shown CD8+CD57+ cell expansion by flow cytometry. The TCR originated in a human donor with aplastic anemia. The sequenced sample was sorted CD4+, CD8+, or CD8+CD57+ T cells (not recorded which) from PBMCs. The chain is built from TRBV5-1 and TRBJ1-2, with D perhaps matching TRBD1 (6 bases). This CDR3 is CASSLRGQHYGYTF. The DNA for the CDR3 is TGCGCCAGCAGCTTGCGCGGACAGCACTATGGCTACACCTTC. Looking up the rest from reference TRBV5-1 and TRBJ1-2 gives the full variable domain: KAGVTQTPRYLIKTRGQQVTLSCSPISGHRSVSWYQQTPGQGLQFLFEYFSETQRNKGNFPGRFSGRQFSNSRSEMNVSTLELGDSALYLCASSLRGQHYGYTFGSGTRLTVV.